This T cell receptor (beta chain) appears in the sequencing data of a study of control samples from healthy donors and cancer patients. This clone was counted once. Repertoires were generated with immunoSEQ multiplex PCR, while TCRdb's copy carries only in-frame clones and drops some. Of around 250,000 clones in the sample, more than 65% were seen once. This sequence was found in a woman aged 55-69 years with lung cancer. Material: PBMCs.

CDR3: CASSLAPGAQVEAFF. The DNA of the CDR3 is TGCGCCAGCAGCTTGGCCCCGGGGGCCCAGGTTGAAGCTTTCTTT. The chain recombines TRBV5-1 with TRBJ1-1, with D possibly TRBD1 on 6 matching bases. Germline CDR1 SGHRS, CDR2 YFSETQ. The CDR3 totals 15 residues. Trimming stripped 0 bases from V and 7 bases from J, with 16 bases between.